This T cell receptor (beta chain) was observed in a study of beta chain features in type 1 diabetes. Overall study context: Age, gender and cell yields were alike across patients and healthy donors. General observations from the study: A closer apparent resemblance between naive, central memory and Treg TCRB repertoires was seen in patients than in healthy donors. TCRB CDR3s from Type 1 diabetes patients were moderately but significantly shorter in all four CD4+ subsets. PCR might preferentially amplify shorter templates, equally in patients and controls.

Expressed TCRB transcripts got sequenced, as all isolated RNA was reverse transcribed. The protocol was immunoSEQ multiplex PCR, while the TCRdb copy is restricted to in-frame clones and leaves out a portion. This table holds over 150,000 clones, over 7.5% found once. The sample holds a few counts of this clone. Its target is unknown. The ends were cut back, 5 bases at V and 7 bases at J, with 18 bases in the middle. CDR3 length: 15 residues. The germline V gene encodes CDR1 SGHTA and CDR2 FQGNSA. Material: central memory CD4+ T cells from blood. This sequence was found in a young man in good health. The chain couples TRBV7-2 to TRBJ1-5; weak D call: TRBD1 (5 bases). CDR3 nucleotides: TGTGCCAGCAGCCCCCTACCCGCAGGGAACCAGCCCCAGCATTTT. It codes for CASSPLPAGNQPQHF.